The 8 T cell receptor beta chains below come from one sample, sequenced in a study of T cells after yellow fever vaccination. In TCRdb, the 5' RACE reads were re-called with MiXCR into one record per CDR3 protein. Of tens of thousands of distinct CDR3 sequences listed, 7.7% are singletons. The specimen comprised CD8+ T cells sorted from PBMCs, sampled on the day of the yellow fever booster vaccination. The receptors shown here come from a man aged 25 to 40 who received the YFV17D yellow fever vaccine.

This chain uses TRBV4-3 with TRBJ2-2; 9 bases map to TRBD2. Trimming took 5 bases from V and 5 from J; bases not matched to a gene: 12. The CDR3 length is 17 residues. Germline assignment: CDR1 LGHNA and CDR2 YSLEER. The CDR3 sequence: CASSLNGVAGDTGELFF. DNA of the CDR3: TGCGCCAGCAGCTTAAATGGGGTAGCGGGAGATACCGGGGAGCTGTTTTTT.

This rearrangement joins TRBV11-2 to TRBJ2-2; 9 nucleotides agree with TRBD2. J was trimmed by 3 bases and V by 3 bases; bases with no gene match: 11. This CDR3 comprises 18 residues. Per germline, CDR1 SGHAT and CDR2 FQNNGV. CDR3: CASSFHAYAGGDTGELFF. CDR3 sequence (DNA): TGTGCCAGCAGCTTCCATGCTTATGCGGGAGGGGACACCGGGGAGCTGTTTTTT.

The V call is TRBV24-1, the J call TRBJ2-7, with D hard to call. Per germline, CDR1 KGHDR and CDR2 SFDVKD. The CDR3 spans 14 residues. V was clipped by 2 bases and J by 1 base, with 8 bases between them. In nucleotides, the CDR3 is TGTGCCACCAGTGATTCCCGTAAATCCTACGAGCAGTACTTC. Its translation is CATSDSRKSYEQYF.

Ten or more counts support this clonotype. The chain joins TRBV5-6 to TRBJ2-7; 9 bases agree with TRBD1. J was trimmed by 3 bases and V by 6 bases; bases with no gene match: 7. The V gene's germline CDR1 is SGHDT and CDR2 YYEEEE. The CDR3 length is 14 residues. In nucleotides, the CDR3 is TGTGCCAGCAAAGCCGAGGGACAGGGCTACGAGCAGTACTTC. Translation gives CASKAEGQGYEQYF.

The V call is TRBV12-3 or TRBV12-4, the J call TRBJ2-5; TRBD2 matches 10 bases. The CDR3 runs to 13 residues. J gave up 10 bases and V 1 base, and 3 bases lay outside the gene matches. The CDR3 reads CASSLGTSGVQYF. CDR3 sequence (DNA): TGTGCCAGCAGTTTAGGGACTAGCGGTGTCCAGTACTTC.

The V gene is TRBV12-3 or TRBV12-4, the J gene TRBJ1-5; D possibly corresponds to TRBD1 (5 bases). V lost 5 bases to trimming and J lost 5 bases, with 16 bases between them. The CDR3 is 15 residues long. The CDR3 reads CASSLGALYDQPQHF. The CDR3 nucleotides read TGTGCCAGCAGTCTCGGGGCCCTCTACGATCAGCCCCAGCATTTT.

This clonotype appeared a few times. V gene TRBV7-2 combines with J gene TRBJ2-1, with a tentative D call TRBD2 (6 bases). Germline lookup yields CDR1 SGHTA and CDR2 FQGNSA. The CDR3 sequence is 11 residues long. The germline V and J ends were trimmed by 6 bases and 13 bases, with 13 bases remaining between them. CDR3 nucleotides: TGTGCCAGCAGGGAAATAGCGGCTCAGTTCTTC. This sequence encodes CASREIAAQFF.

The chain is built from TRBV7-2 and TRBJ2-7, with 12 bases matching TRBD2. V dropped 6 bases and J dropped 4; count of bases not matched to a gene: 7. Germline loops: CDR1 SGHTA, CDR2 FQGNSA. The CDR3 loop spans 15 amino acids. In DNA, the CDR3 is TGTGCCAGCAGTTCTAGCGGGAGGGCCCTTTACGAGCAGTACTTC. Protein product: CASSSSGRALYEQYF.